The table lists the clone carrying this TCR beta chain with many counts. This sample is part of a study of naive and memory T cell subsets. This CDR3 has 14 residues. Trimming removed 0 bases from V and 9 bases from J; junction bases left unmatched: 4. The germline CDR1 and CDR2 sequences are DFQATT and SNEGSKA (reference sequence). Both TRBC1 and TRBC2 were covered by a beta constant-region primer of two equimolar oligonucleotides. TCRdb processed the UMI-ligation and nested PCR reads anew with MiXCR; each CDR3 protein has one entry. Of roughly 5,400 distinct CDR3 sequences listed, around 7% are singletons.

This TCR derives from a human donor in good health. Sequencing used effector memory CD8+ T cells from blood. The sample's subset: effector memory, CD45RA- CD27-. The chain uses TRBV20-1 and TRBJ2-1, with 11 positions matching TRBD2. CDR3 in amino acids: CSARELAGAGEQFF. Written as DNA, the CDR3 is TGCAGTGCTAGAGAACTAGCGGGAGCTGGTGAGCAGTTCTTC.